This T cell receptor (beta chain) is from a study of blood T cell repertoires in COVID-19. Study background: In each case, the material was cDNA or gDNA derived from T cells, B-cell-depleted T cells, or PBMCs.

The CDR3 covers 15 residues. The V gene end was trimmed by 3 bases and the J gene end by 3 bases; junction bases not matched to a gene: 5. Germline V gene sequence: CDR1 SGHRS, CDR2 YFSETQ. Data came from immunoSEQ multiplex PCR; TCRdb stores just in-frame clones and leaves some out. The sample lists more than 200,000 clones, under 85% occurring once. The rearrangement links TRBV5-1 to TRBJ2-2; 7 bases align to TRBD1. The sequence derives from a man aged 60-69 years who had recovered from COVID-19. The sequenced sample was PBMCs or T cells enriched from blood (not recorded which). CDR3 sequence: CASSSRDSYTGELFF. The CDR3 bases are TGCGCCAGCAGCTCCCGGGACAGCTACACCGGGGAGCTGTTTTTT.